This T cell receptor beta chain was found in a study of OX40 agonist ivuxolimab in advanced cancers. Profiling relied on immunoSEQ multiplex PCR, and the TCRdb table lists in-frame clones only, not all of them. The table shows some 77,000 clones, with around 82% occurring only once. A note on this clone: Its target is not known.

Researchers took blood at baseline, on cycle 4 day 1, and on cycle 7 day 1. Study-wide points: By week 6 at 0.1 to 3.0 mg/kg, blood CD4+ and CD8+ T cells had expanded clonally. Compared with others, partial responders at 0.1-3.0 mg/kg displayed clonal expansion among the lowest.

CDR1 and CDR2 from the germline V gene are SGHKS and YYEKEE (reference sequence). The CDR3 length is 15 residues. V gave up 4 bases and J gave up 4 bases; unmatched junction bases: 4. The chain carries TRBV5-5 and TRBJ1-4, with 10 bases matching TRBD1. Sequenced material: CD4+ or CD8+ T cells sorted from blood, taken in a trial of the OX40 agonist ivuxolimab. The sequence was collected from an adult with an advanced solid tumor such as melanoma, head and neck, liver or kidney cancer. The CDR3 DNA is TGTGCCAGCAGCATCGGGACAGGGGTTAATGAAAAACTGTTTTTT. It is translated as CASSIGTGVNEKLFF.